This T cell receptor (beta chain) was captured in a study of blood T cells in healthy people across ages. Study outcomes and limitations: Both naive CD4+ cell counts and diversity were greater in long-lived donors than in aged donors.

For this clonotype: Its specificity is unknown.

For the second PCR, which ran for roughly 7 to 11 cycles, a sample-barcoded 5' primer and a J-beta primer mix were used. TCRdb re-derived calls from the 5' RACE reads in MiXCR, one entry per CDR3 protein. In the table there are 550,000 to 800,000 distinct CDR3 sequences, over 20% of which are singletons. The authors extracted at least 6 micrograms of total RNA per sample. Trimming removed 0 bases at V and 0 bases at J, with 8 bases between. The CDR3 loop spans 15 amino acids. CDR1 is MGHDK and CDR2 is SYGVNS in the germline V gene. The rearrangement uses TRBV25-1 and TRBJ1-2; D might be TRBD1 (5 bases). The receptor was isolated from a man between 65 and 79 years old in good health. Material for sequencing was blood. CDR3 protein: CASSEYGGANYGYTF. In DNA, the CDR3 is TGTGCCAGCAGTGAATATGGGGGGGCTAACTATGGCTACACCTTC.